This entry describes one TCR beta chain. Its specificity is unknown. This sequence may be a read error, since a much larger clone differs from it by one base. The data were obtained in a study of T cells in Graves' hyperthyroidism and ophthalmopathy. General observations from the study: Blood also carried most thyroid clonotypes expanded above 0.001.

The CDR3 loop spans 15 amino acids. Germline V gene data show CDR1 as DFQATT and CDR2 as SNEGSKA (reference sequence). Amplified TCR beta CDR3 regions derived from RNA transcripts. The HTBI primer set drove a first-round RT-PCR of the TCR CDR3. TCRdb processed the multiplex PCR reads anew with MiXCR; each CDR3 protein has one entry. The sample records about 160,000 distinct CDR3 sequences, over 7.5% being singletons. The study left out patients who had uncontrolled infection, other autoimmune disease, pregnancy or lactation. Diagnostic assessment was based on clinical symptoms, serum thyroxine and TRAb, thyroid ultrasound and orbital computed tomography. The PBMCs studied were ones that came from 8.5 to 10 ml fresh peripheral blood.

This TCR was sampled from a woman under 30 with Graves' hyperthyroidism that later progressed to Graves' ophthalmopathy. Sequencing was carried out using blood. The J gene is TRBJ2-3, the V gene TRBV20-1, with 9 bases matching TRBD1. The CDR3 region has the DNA TGCAGTGCTCTATACAGGGGGCTTCGCACAGATGCGCAGTATTTT. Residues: CSALYRGLRTDAQYF.